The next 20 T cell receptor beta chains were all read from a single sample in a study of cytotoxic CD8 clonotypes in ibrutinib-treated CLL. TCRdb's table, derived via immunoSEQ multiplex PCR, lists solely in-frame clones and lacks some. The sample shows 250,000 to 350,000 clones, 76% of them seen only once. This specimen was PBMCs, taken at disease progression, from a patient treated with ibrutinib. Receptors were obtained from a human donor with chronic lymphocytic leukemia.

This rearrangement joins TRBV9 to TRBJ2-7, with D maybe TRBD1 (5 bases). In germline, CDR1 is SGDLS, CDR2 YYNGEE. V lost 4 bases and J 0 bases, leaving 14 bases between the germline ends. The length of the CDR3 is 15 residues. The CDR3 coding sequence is TGTGCCAGCAGCCGGGCGGCAGGGAACTCCTACGAGCAGTACTTC. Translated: CASSRAAGNSYEQYF.

In DNA form, the CDR3 reads TGTGCCAGCAGCTTGGCCGGCAGCGGGGGGGCTCGAGAGCAGTACTTC. It is translated as CASSLAGSGGAREQYF. This chain connects TRBV5-6 to TRBJ2-7, with 10 bases lining up with TRBD2. The CDR3 runs to 16 residues. The germline gives CDR1 SGHDT, CDR2 YYEEEE. The junction had 10 bases not matched to a gene; V was cut back by 0 bases and J by 7 bases. The whole variable domain, filled in from reference TRBV5-6 and TRBJ2-7, reads DAGVTQSPTHLIKTRGQQVTLRCSPKSGHDTVSWYQQALGQGPQFIFQYYEEEERQRGNFPDRFSGHQFPNYSSELNVNALLLGDSALYLCASSLAGSGGAREQYFGPGTRLTVT.

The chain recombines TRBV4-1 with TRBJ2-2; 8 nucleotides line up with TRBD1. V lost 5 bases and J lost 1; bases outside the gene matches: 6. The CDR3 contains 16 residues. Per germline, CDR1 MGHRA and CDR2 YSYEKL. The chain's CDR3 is CASSEVGQGNTGELFF. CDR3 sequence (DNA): TGCGCCAGCAGCGAGGTCGGACAGGGGAACACCGGGGAGCTGTTTTTT.

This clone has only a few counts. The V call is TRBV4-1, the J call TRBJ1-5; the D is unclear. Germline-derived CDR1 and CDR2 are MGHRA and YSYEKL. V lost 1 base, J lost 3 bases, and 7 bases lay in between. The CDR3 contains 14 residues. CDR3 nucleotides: TGCGCCAGCAGCCAAGGGGCGTCCAATCAGCCCCAGCATTTT. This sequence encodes CASSQGASNQPQHF.

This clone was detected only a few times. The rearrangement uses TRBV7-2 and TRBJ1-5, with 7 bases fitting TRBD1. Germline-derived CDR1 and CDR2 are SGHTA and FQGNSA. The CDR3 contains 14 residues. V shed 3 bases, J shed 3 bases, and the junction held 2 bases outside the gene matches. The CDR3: CASSFTGVNQPQHF. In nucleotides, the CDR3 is TGTGCCAGCAGCTTCACAGGGGTCAATCAGCCCCAGCATTTT.

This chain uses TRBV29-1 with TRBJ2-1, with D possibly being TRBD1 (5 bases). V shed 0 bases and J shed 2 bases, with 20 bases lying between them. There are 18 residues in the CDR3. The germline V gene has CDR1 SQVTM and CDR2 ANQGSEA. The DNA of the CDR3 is TGCAGCGTTGAAGATCTGCTCGACAGCCCCCGCACCTACAATGAGCAGTTCTTC. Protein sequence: CSVEDLLDSPRTYNEQFF.

The CDR3 loop reads CASSLSLTGNYGYTF. In nucleotides, the CDR3 is TGTGCCAGCAGCTTATCTCTGACAGGGAACTATGGCTACACCTTC. The J gene is TRBJ1-2, the V gene TRBV7-2; TRBD1 matches at 7 bases. The germline gives CDR1 SGHTA, CDR2 FQGNSA. This CDR3 spans 15 amino acids. J gave up 2 bases and V 2 bases, and 5 bases lay outside the gene matches.

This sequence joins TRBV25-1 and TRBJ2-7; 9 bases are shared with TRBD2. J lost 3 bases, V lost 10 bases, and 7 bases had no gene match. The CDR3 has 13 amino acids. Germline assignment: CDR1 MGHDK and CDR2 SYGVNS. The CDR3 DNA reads TGTGCCACCGACCAGACTAGCGGCTACGAGCAGTACTTC. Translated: CATDQTSGYEQYF.

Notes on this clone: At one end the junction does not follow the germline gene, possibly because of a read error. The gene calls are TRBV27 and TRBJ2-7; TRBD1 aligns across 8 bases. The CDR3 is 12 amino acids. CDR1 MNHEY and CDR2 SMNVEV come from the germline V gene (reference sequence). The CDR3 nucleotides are TGTGCCAGCAGTTTTTGGACAGGGAATCTCTTCTTC. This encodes CASSFWTGNLFF.

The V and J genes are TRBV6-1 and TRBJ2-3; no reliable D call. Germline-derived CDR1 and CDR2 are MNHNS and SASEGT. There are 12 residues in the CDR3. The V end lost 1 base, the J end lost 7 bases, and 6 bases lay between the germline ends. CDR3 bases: TGTGCCAGCAGTGAAGGAAGGAATACGCAGTATTTT. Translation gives CASSEGRNTQYF.

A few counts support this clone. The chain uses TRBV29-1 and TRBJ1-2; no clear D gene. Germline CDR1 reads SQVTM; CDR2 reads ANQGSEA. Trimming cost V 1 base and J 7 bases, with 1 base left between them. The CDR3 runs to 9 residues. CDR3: CSVEAGYTF. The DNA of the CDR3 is TGCAGCGTTGAAGCTGGCTACACCTTC.

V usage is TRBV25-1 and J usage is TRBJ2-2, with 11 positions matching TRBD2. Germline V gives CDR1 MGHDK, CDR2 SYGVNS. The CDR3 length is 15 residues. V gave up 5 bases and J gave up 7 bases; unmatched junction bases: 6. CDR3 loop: CASSTGLAVFGELFF. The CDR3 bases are TGTGCCAGCAGTACGGGACTAGCGGTATTCGGGGAGCTGTTTTTT.

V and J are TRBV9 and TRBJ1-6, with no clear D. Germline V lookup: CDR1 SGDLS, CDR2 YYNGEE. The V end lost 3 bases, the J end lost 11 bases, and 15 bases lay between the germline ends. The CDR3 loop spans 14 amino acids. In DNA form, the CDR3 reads TGTGCCAGCAGCGCCTCGACCCCCGGGACACCCCTCCACTTT. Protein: CASSASTPGTPLHF.

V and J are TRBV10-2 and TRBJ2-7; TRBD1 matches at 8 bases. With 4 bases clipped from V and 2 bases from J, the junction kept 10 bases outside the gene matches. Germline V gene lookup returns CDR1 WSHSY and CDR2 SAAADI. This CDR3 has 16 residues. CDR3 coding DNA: TGCGCCAGCAGTGGACTGGACAGGGTGAGGACCTACGAGCAGTACTTC. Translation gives CASSGLDRVRTYEQYF.

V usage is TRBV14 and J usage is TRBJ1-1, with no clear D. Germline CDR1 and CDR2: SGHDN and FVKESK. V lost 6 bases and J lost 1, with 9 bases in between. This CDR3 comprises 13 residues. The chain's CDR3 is CASSRHQNTEAFF. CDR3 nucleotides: TGTGCCAGCAGTCGTCATCAGAACACTGAAGCTTTCTTT.

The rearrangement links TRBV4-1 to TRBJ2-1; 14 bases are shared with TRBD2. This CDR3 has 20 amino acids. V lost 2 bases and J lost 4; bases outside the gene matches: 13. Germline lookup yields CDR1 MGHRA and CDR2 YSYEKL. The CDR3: CASSQLWRTSGGQKYNEQFF. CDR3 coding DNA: TGCGCCAGCAGCCAACTTTGGAGGACTAGCGGGGGGCAGAAGTACAATGAGCAGTTCTTC.

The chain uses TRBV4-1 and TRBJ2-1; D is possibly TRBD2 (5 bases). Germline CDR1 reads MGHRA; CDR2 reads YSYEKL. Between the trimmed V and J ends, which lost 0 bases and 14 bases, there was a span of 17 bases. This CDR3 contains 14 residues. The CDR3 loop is CASSQDLTDSLEFF. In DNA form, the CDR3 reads TGCGCCAGCAGCCAAGATCTGACGGACTCTTTGGAGTTCTTC.

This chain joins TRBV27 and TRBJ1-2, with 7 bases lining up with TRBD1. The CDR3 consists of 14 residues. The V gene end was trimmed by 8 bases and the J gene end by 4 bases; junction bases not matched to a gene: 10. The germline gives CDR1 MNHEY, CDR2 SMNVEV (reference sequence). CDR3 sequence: CASATDRSLYGYTF. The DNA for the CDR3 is TGTGCCAGCGCAACGGACAGGAGCCTCTATGGCTACACCTTC.

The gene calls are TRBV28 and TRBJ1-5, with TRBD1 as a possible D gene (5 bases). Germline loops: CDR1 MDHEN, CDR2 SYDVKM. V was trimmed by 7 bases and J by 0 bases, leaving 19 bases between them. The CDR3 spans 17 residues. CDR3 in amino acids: CASTDLFGAYSNQPQHF. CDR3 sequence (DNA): TGTGCCAGCACCGACCTTTTTGGGGCCTATAGCAATCAGCCCCAGCATTTT. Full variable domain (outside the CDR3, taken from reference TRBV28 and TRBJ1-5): DVKVTQSSRYLVKRTGEKVFLECVQDMDHENMFWYRQDPGLGLRLIYFSYDVKMKEKGDIPEGYSVSREKKERFSLILESASTNQTSMYLCASTDLFGAYSNQPQHFGDGTRLSIL.

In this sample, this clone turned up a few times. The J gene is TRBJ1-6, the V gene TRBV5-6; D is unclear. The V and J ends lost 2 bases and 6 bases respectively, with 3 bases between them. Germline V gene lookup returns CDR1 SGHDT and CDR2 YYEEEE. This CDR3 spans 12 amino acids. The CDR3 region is CASSLFNSPLHF. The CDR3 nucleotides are TGTGCCAGCAGCTTATTTAATTCACCCCTCCACTTT. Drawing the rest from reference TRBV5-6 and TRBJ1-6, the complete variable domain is DAGVTQSPTHLIKTRGQQVTLRCSPKSGHDTVSWYQQALGQGPQFIFQYYEEEERQRGNFPDRFSGHQFPNYSSELNVNALLLGDSALYLCASSLFNSPLHFGNGTRLTVT.